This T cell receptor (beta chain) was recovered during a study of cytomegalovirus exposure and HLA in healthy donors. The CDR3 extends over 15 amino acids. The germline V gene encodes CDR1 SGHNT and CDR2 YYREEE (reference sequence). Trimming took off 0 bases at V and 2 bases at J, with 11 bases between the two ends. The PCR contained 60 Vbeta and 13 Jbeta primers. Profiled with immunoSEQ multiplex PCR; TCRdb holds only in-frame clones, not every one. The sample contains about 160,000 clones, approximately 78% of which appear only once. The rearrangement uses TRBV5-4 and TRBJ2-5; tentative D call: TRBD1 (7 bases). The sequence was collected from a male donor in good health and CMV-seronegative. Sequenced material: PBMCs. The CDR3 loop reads CASSLAGGYQETQYF. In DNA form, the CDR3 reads TGTGCCAGCAGCTTGGCAGGGGGGTATCAAGAGACCCAGTACTTC. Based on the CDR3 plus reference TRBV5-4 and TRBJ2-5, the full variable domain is ETGVTQSPTHLIKTRGQQVTLRCSSQSGHNTVSWYQQALGQGPQFIFQYYREEENGRGNFPPRFSGLQFPNYSSELNVNALELDDSALYLCASSLAGGYQETQYFGPGTRLLVL.